Listed below are T cell receptor beta chains from one sample, sequenced in a study of T cell responses to AZD1222 COVID-19 vaccine. Profiling relied on immunoSEQ multiplex PCR, and the TCRdb table lists in-frame clones only, not all of them. This sample has approximately 80,000 clones, with about 90% found just once. Here the sequenced sample was peripheral blood, taken on day 0 of AZD1222 vaccination. The receptors originated from an adult in good health. CDR3s include the opening cysteine and the closing phenylalanine or tryptophan. A D gene is named only where the DNA matches it firmly. Clone sizes are given selectively: once, few, many, or a class where the clone is expanded.

clone size	V gene	D gene	J gene	CDR3 protein	CDR3 DNA
once	TRBV30	-	TRBJ2-3	CASDSSRSTDTQYF	TGTGCCTCAGACAGCTCTCGCAGCACAGATACGCAGTATTTT
many	TRBV5-1	TRBD1	TRBJ1-2	CASSSGQDGYTF	TGCGCCAGCAGCTCTGGACAGGATGGCTACACCTTC
-	TRBV6-5	-	TRBJ1-1	CASVGRWNTEAFF	TGTGCCAGCGTCGGACGGTGGAACACTGAAGCTTTCTTT
-	TRBV7-8	-	TRBJ2-2	CASSFRSVTGELFF	TGTGCCAGCAGCTTCCGCTCAGTCACCGGGGAGCTGTTTTTT
-	TRBV19	-	TRBJ1-6	CASSILADNNSPLHF	TGTGCCAGTAGTATTCTGGCCGATAATAATTCACCCCTCCACTTT
-	TRBV4-1	TRBD1	TRBJ1-1	CASRRGGEGTEAFF	TGCGCCAGCAGGCGAGGGGGCGAGGGCACTGAAGCTTTCTTT
-	TRBV19	TRBD1	TRBJ1-6	CASKGTENSPLHF	TGTGCCAGTAAGGGGACAGAGAATTCACCCCTCCACTTT
-	TRBV30	TRBD1	TRBJ1-1	CAWSSGGQGAAEAFF	TGTGCCTGGAGTTCGGGGGGACAGGGGGCTGCTGAAGCTTTCTTT
-	TRBV4-1	-	TRBJ1-6	CASSPLAGANSPLHF	TGCGCCAGCAGCCCCCTCGCCGGGGCGAATTCACCCCTCCACTTT
-	TRBV19	-	TRBJ1-2	CASSSGTNSYGYTF	TGTGCCAGTAGTTCCGGGACAAACAGCTATGGCTACACCTTC
-	TRBV9	-	TRBJ2-6	CASSVVGSPLTF	TGTGCCAGCAGCGTAGTAGGGAGCCCCCTGACTTTC
few	TRBV6-2/TRBV6-3	TRBD1	TRBJ1-1	CASSKNRDRVVFF	TGTGCCAGCAGTAAAAACCGGGACAGGGTTGTTTTCTTT
-	TRBV15	-	TRBJ1-5	CATSRDLRLGNQPQHF	TGTGCCACCAGCAGAGATCTGAGGTTGGGTAATCAGCCCCAGCATTTT
-	TRBV2	-	TRBJ1-2	CASTLLGSGYTF	TGTGCCAGCACCCTACTGGGGTCTGGCTACACCTTC
-	TRBV5-4	TRBD1	TRBJ2-7	CASSFWDRGSGEQYF	TGTGCCAGCAGCTTCTGGGACAGGGGAAGTGGCGAGCAGTACTTC
-	TRBV5-1	-	TRBJ1-2	CASRTGIRDGYTF	TGCGCCAGCAGGACGGGGATACGGGATGGCTACACCTTC
-	TRBV2	-	TRBJ1-2	CASSEAIANGYTF	TGTGCCAGCAGTGAGGCCATTGCGAATGGCTACACCTTC
-	TRBV3-1/TRBV3-2	-	TRBJ2-7	CASSQDSRGAPREQYF	TGTGCCAGCAGCCAAGATTCGCGAGGGGCCCCGCGGGAGCAGTACTTC
-	TRBV6-2/TRBV6-3	TRBD2	TRBJ2-3	CASSYPWTSGSLGGTDTQYF	TGTGCCAGCAGTTACCCTTGGACTAGCGGGTCCTTAGGTGGCACAGATACGCAGTATTTT
-	TRBV7-3	-	TRBJ1-1	CASSLQRTAEAFF	TGTGCCAGCAGCTTACAGCGGACGGCTGAAGCTTTCTTT
-	TRBV19	-	TRBJ1-1	CASTVGAEAFF	TGTGCCAGTACCGTCGGGGCTGAAGCTTTCTTT
-	TRBV2	-	TRBJ1-3	CASRGGDTIYF	TGTGCCAGCAGGGGAGGAGACACCATATATTTT
-	TRBV2	-	TRBJ1-6	CASSAGFIGSPLHF	TGTGCCAGCAGTGCGGGGTTTATAGGTTCACCCCTCCACTTT
-	TRBV6-1	-	TRBJ1-2	CASSEAAGYGYTF	TGTGCCAGCAGTGAGGCGGCAGGCTATGGCTACACCTTC
once	TRBV30	-	TRBJ2-1	CASGRQSYNEQFF	TGTGCCTCAGGACGCCAATCCTACAATGAGCAGTTCTTC
-	TRBV7-2	TRBD1	TRBJ2-5	CASRDRGQETQYF	TGTGCCAGCAGGGACAGGGGTCAAGAGACCCAGTACTTC
-	TRBV5-5	TRBD1	TRBJ1-1	CASSLRTGGSPLNTEAFF	TGTGCCAGCAGCCTTAGGACAGGTGGCTCTCCCCTGAACACTGAAGCTTTCTTT
-	TRBV2	-	TRBJ2-1	CASSASGEQFF	TGTGCCAGCAGCGCGAGCGGGGAGCAGTTCTTC
-	TRBV6-2/TRBV6-3	-	TRBJ1-5	CASSDQPGRKTHYSNQPQHF	TGTGCCAGCAGTGATCAACCGGGACGGAAAACCCACTATAGCAATCAGCCCCAGCATTTT
-	TRBV12-5	-	TRBJ1-3	CASGLTGKANTIYF	TGTGCTAGTGGTTTGACAGGGAAGGCAAACACCATATATTTT
-	TRBV19	-	TRBJ1-1	CASRQTTNTEAFF	TGTGCCAGTAGGCAGACAACGAACACTGAAGCTTTCTTT
-	TRBV27	-	TRBJ2-1	CASIPDTYRNNEQFF	TGTGCCAGCATCCCCGACACCTACCGCAACAATGAGCAGTTCTTC
-	TRBV21-1	-	TRBJ2-2	CASSKEKQEENTGELFF	TGTGCCAGCAGCAAAGAAAAACAGGAAGAAAACACCGGGGAGCTGTTTTTT
-	TRBV7-9	TRBD1	TRBJ1-4	CASSTAPGQNNEKLFF	TGTGCCAGCAGCACCGCGCCGGGACAGAATAATGAAAAACTGTTTTTT
-	TRBV7-2	TRBD2	TRBJ2-5	CASSLQAGWNQETQYF	TGTGCCAGCAGCTTACAAGCGGGGTGGAACCAAGAGACCCAGTACTTC
-	TRBV18	-	TRBJ2-1	CASSPTTASNEQFF	TGTGCCAGCTCACCAACGACCGCCTCCAATGAGCAGTTCTTC
-	TRBV7-3	-	TRBJ1-2	CASSLMSGNLYGYTF	TGTGCCAGCAGCTTAATGTCGGGGAACCTCTATGGCTACACCTTC
-	TRBV4-2	TRBD2	TRBJ2-1	CASSQASGGTNNEQFF	TGTGCCAGCAGCCAAGCCAGCGGGGGGACCAACAATGAGCAGTTCTTC
-	TRBV7-2	-	TRBJ2-1	CASSRGGGAYNEQFF	TGTGCCAGCAGCCGTGGAGGGGGGGCCTACAATGAGCAGTTCTTC
-	TRBV12-5	TRBD2	TRBJ2-1	CASGLPTGGAGVNEQFF	TGTGCTAGTGGTTTGCCGACCGGGGGGGCCGGGGTCAATGAGCAGTTCTTC
-	TRBV7-3	-	TRBJ1-2	CASSPGSGLNYGYTF	TGTGCCAGCAGCCCAGGATCCGGACTTAACTATGGCTACACCTTC
-	TRBV5-4	TRBD1	TRBJ2-3	CASSLGTALTDTQYF	TGTGCCAGCAGCTTAGGGACAGCCCTCACAGATACGCAGTATTTT
few	TRBV12-3/TRBV12-4	-	TRBJ1-1	CASSFWGTEAFF	TGTGCCAGCAGTTTTTGGGGCACTGAAGCTTTCTTT
-	TRBV4-3	-	TRBJ2-1	CASSPSLSSYNEQFF	TGCGCCAGCAGCCCAAGCTTAAGCTCCTACAATGAGCAGTTCTTC